The sequence of this T cell receptor (beta chain) was determined in a study of T cell repertoires in cytomegalovirus infection. The wider study: It can be stated that public TCR beta signatures indicated CMV infection as well as a matching HLA type.

Worth noting for this clonotype: Antigen: not known.

Via MiXCR, TCRdb re-called the reads, giving one row per CDR3 protein. The table records more than 350,000 distinct CDR3 sequences, roughly 31% of them present only once. The V segment lost 0 bases and the J segment 5 bases; nucleotides outside the gene matches: 5. This CDR3 is built from 16 residues. Germline lookup yields CDR1 MNHEY and CDR2 SVGAGI. Study-wide results and limits: The ex vivo response was dominated by HLA-C-restricted CMV-specific TCR beta clonotypes. Adding up the frequency of public TCR beta families identified people who carried CMV plus the relevant HLA.

The receptor was derived from a human donor in good health (CMV status not recorded). Some clones in this sample may be carry-over from other donors' samples. The chain is built from TRBV6-5 and TRBJ2-5; 11 bases align to TRBD2. The source material was PBMCs. The CDR3 DNA reads as TGTGCCAGCAGTTACTCGGCTAGCGGGGGGTGGGAGACCCAGTACTTC. Its protein is CASSYSASGGWETQYF.